This T cell receptor (beta chain) was recorded in a study of breast tumors, draining lymph nodes, adjacent tissues (dated by TCRdb to 2016 to 2017). For the study in its entirety: The study compared TCR beta repertoires across tumor, adjacent nontumor tissue and axillary lymph nodes from breast cancer patients. In human breast cancer, the study set out to evaluate how tumor, surrounding tissue and draining lymph node repertoires relate to one another and whether T cells may move between these sites. Study-level results and caveats: Rather than being directly demonstrated, the conclusion that tumor T cells originate in lymph nodes was presented as consistent with a hypothesis. Tumor T-cell repertoires showed less diversity than lymph node repertoires and more diversity than nontumor tissue repertoires, and tumor T-cell repertoires showed preferential V and J gene usage. The similarity between tumor and nontumor tissue repertoires was significantly greater in luminal-like breast cancer than in basal-like breast cancer. A scenario in which most tumor T cells derive from the lymph node and then expand within tumor tissue was judged to be consistent with the data.

The germline V end is reduced by 2 bases and the J end by 3 bases; junction bases left unmatched: 8. The CDR3 has 17 amino acids, counting the end cysteine and phenylalanine. Just the 51-base CDR3 DNA is kept, in frame starting at base 1. For CDR1 and CDR2, the germline V gene (reference sequence) lists SGHNT and YYREEE. The instrument given in TCRdb is Illumina HiSeq 2000. Multiplex PCR amplification was used to build the TCR beta chain libraries. High-throughput sequencing was used to analyze the amplified TCR beta chain products. TCRdb passed the public sequencing reads through fastp at Q25 and MiXCR, retaining productive beta sequences. Each record represents a unique CDR3 protein, reported with the most common genes and DNA among its rows. The sample profile shows about 180,000 distinct CDR3 sequences; approximately 30% of them were found once. Roughly 3.8% of the sample rests with the top ten.

Remarks on this clonotype: Its antigen remains unidentified. No quality values exist for individual bases; no much larger clone is one base distant.

The lymph node samples were taken from the axillary draining lymph nodes of breast cancer patients. Sequencing was done on a sample of axillary lymph node tissue. The chain couples TRBV5-4 to TRBJ2-3; TRBD2 lines up with 11 middle nucleotides. The TCR sequence derives from a female donor with breast cancer. Some clones in this sample may be carry-over from other donors' samples. The encoded CDR3 is CASSFWTSGWGTDTQYF. The nucleotide sequence reads TGTGCCAGCAGCTTCTGGACTAGCGGGTGGGGGACAGATACGCAGTATTTT. Supplemented by the reference TRBV5-4 and TRBJ2-3 proteins around the CDR3, the complete variable domain is ETGVTQSPTHLIKTRGQQVTLRCSSQSGHNTVSWYQQALGQGPQFIFQYYREEENGRGNFPPRFSGLQFPNYSSELNVNALELDDSALYLCASSFWTSGWGTDTQYFGPGTRLTVL.